This T cell receptor beta chain comes out of a study of CD4 T cells in relation to SARS-CoV-2 and coronaviruses. Study in general: Crossreactive spike epitopes shared across donors were mapped to their HLA restriction.

Overall study findings and caveats: Samples before the pandemic and after infection were not matched within any donor. SARS-CoV-2-driven expansion was significantly weaker in crossreactive than monoreactive clones.

Germline V gene data show CDR1 as MNHEY and CDR2 as SVGAGI. Germline trimming cut 2 bases from V and 1 base from J; bases unmatched to any gene: 4. The CDR3 spans 15 residues. Libraries were prepared by immunoSEQ multiplex PCR; TCRdb keeps only in-frame clonotypes and omits some of them. Of roughly 60,000 clones detected, 94% appear once; the ten largest clones hold roughly 0.14%. CD4+ T cells from unexposed donors were obtained before the COVID-19 pandemic (2011-2018). A remark on this clone: Antigen unknown.

V is TRBV6-5 and J is TRBJ1-2; 7 nucleotides match TRBD1. Sequenced: naive CD4+ T cells from PBMCs. Subset given: naive CD4+ T cells isolated by negative enrichment. This TCR was recovered from a human donor in good health. The CDR3 is CASSYEGAGNYGYTF. The DNA of the CDR3 is TGTGCCAGCAGTTACGAGGGGGCCGGTAACTATGGCTACACCTTC.